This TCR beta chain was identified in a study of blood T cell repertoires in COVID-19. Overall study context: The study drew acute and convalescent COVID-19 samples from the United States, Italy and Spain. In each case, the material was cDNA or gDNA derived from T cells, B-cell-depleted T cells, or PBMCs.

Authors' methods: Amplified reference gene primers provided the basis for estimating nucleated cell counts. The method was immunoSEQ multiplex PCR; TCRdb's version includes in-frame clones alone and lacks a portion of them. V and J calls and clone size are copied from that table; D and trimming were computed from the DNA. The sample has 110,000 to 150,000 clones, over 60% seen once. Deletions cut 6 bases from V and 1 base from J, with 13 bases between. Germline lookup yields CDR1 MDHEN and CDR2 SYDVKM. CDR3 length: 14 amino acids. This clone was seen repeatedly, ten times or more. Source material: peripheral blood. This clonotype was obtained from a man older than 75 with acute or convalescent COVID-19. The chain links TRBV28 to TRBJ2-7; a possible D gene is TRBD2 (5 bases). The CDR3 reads CASRPAGGSYEQYF. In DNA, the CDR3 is TGTGCCAGCAGGCCGGCGGGCGGTTCCTACGAGCAGTACTTC.